This is a list of T cell receptor beta chains from one sample in a study of T cells after yellow fever vaccination. TCRdb reprocessed the 5' RACE reads via MiXCR and lists one record per CDR3 protein. The sample contains almost 30,000 distinct CDR3 sequences, over 4.5% of which appear only once. Here the sequenced sample was CD8+ T cells sorted from PBMCs, taken 10 days after the yellow fever booster vaccination. The receptor set was obtained from a young man who received the YFV17D yellow fever vaccine. Each CDR3 is given with its conserved first and last residue. The D gene is left open where the match is weak. Size values are once, few and many counts, or a class for expanded clones, and some rows have none.

cdr3_length j_call clone_size d_call v_call cdr3_aa cdr3_nt
12 TRBJ2-3 many - TRBV7-9 CASSLGLYTQYF TGTGCCAGCAGCTTAGGCCTTTATACGCAGTATTTT
16 TRBJ2-1 many TRBD1 TRBV13 CASSVESGTEGLEQFF TGTGCCAGCAGCGTAGAGTCTGGGACAGAGGGCCTTGAGCAGTTCTTC
12 TRBJ2-1 medium-sized - TRBV27 CAVKDDANEQFF TGTGCCGTAAAAGATGACGCCAATGAGCAGTTCTTC
16 TRBJ2-7 many TRBD1 TRBV27 CASSLPGTGGTYEQYF TGTGCCAGCAGTTTACCAGGGACAGGGGGTACCTACGAGCAGTACTTC
16 TRBJ2-5 many TRBD1 TRBV20-1 CSAGGGTGASLQTQYF TGCAGTGCTGGCGGGGGGACAGGGGCTTCATTACAGACCCAGTACTTC
13 TRBJ2-1 many TRBD1 TRBV27 CASRGQVYNEQFF TGTGCCAGCAGGGGACAGGTCTACAATGAGCAGTTCTTC
15 TRBJ2-6 few - TRBV5-4 CASSLEGVGANVLTF TGTGCCAGCAGCTTGGAGGGGGTTGGGGCCAACGTCCTGACTTTC
14 TRBJ2-7 many TRBD1 TRBV12-3/TRBV12-4 CASSSGTGVYEQYF TGTGCCAGCAGTTCCGGGACAGGGGTCTACGAGCAGTACTTC
13 TRBJ2-1 many - TRBV20-1 CSARDAGENEQFF TGCAGTGCTAGAGATGCTGGTGAGAATGAGCAGTTCTTC
13 TRBJ1-5 many - TRBV11-2 CASSLGQNQPQHF TGTGCCAGCAGCTTAGGCCAAAATCAGCCCCAGCATTTT
17 TRBJ2-1 many TRBD2 TRBV19 CASSPGLAGGRFDEQFF TGTGCCAGTAGTCCCGGACTAGCGGGAGGGAGGTTCGATGAGCAGTTCTTC
13 TRBJ1-5 many - TRBV7-6 CASSLGPYQPQHF TGTGCCAGCAGCTTGGGACCTTATCAGCCCCAGCATTTT
18 TRBJ2-2 many TRBD2 TRBV4-3 CASSHPRTSGINTGELFF TGCGCCAGCAGCCACCCAAGGACTAGCGGTATAAACACCGGGGAGCTGTTTTTT
16 TRBJ2-4 many - TRBV15 CATSRDYPRGKNIQYF TGTGCCACCAGCAGAGATTACCCCCGAGGCAAAAACATTCAGTACTTC
14 TRBJ2-7 many - TRBV5-1 CASSITSTAYEQYF TGCGCCAGCAGCATTACAAGTACCGCCTACGAGCAGTACTTC
15 TRBJ2-7 many - TRBV4-3 CASSQDVGNSYEQYF TGCGCCAGCAGCCAAGATGTGGGGAATTCCTACGAGCAGTACTTC
15 TRBJ2-3 many - TRBV6-6 CASSRRDTSTDTQYF TGTGCCAGCAGCCGACGGGACACTAGCACAGATACGCAGTATTTT
14 TRBJ2-1 many - TRBV4-3 CASSQGDPYNEQFF TGCGCCAGCAGCCAAGGGGACCCCTACAATGAGCAGTTCTTC
16 TRBJ2-1 many TRBD1 TRBV7-9 CASSPKGQGPYNEQFF TGTGCCAGCAGCCCCAAAGGACAGGGACCCTACAATGAGCAGTTCTTC
16 TRBJ1-1 many TRBD1 TRBV18 CASSPGTGSMNTEAFF TGTGCCAGCTCCCCGGGGACAGGGAGTATGAACACTGAAGCTTTCTTT
16 TRBJ2-1 many TRBD2 TRBV6-1 CASSLGTSGRMNEQFF TGTGCCAGCAGTCTAGGGACTAGCGGGAGAATGAATGAGCAGTTCTTC
13 TRBJ2-2 many - TRBV30 CASHSYGTGELFF TGTGCCTCTCATTCATACGGCACCGGGGAGCTGTTTTTT
14 TRBJ1-4 many TRBD1 TRBV5-1 CASSSGQGWEKLFF TGCGCCAGCAGCTCCGGACAGGGATGGGAAAAACTGTTTTTT
12 TRBJ2-1 few - TRBV29-1 CSVEWLYNEQFF TGCAGCGTTGAATGGCTCTACAATGAGCAGTTCTTC
14 TRBJ2-7 - TRBD1 TRBV7-9 CASSFQGVSYEQYF TGTGCCAGCAGCTTCCAGGGGGTATCCTACGAGCAGTACTTC
15 TRBJ2-1 many - TRBV7-3 CASSLSPSSYNEQFF TGTGCCAGCAGCTTAAGCCCCAGCTCCTACAATGAGCAGTTCTTC
19 TRBJ2-1 many - TRBV5-1 CASSLLGELAAAFYNEQFF TGCGCCAGCAGCTTGCTGGGCGAATTAGCGGCCGCCTTCTACAATGAGCAGTTCTTC
16 TRBJ2-3 many - TRBV12-3/TRBV12-4 CASRLGPETNTDTQYF TGTGCCAGCAGGTTGGGACCGGAAACAAACACAGATACGCAGTATTTT
13 TRBJ1-5 many TRBD1 TRBV24-1 CATGDRGNQPQHF TGTGCCACCGGGGACAGGGGCAATCAGCCCCAGCATTTT
14 TRBJ2-6 many - TRBV15 CATREGSGANVLTF TGTGCCACCAGGGAAGGGTCTGGGGCCAACGTCCTGACTTTC
14 TRBJ2-7 many - TRBV29-1 CSVGGGLLSYEQYF TGCAGCGTGGGGGGAGGTTTATTATCCTACGAGCAGTACTTC
13 TRBJ2-7 many - TRBV12-3/TRBV12-4 CASSLGSRLEQYF TGTGCCAGCAGTTTAGGGAGCAGGCTCGAGCAGTACTTC
11 TRBJ2-1 large - TRBV5-1 CASSGRNEQFF TGCGCCAGCAGCGGGCGAAATGAGCAGTTCTTC
15 TRBJ2-1 many TRBD2 TRBV4-3 CASSRAGAPGNEQFF TGCGCCAGCAGCCGAGCGGGAGCCCCCGGCAATGAGCAGTTCTTC
14 TRBJ2-7 many - TRBV9 CASSTTHGTYEQYF TGTGCCAGCAGCACCACCCACGGGACCTACGAGCAGTACTTC
11 TRBJ1-3 many - TRBV7-9 CASIWENTIYF TGTGCCAGCATTTGGGAAAACACCATATATTTT
13 TRBJ2-7 - TRBD1 TRBV6-2/TRBV6-3 CASVRDSTYEQYF TGTGCCAGCGTCCGGGACAGCACCTACGAGCAGTACTTC
14 TRBJ2-6 many TRBD1 TRBV20-1 CSATLGQGNNVLTF TGCAGTGCTACCTTGGGACAGGGGAACAACGTCCTGACTTTC
15 TRBJ2-7 many - TRBV6-5 CASSYGGGISYEQYF TGTGCCAGCAGTTACGGGGGCGGGATCAGCTACGAGCAGTACTTC